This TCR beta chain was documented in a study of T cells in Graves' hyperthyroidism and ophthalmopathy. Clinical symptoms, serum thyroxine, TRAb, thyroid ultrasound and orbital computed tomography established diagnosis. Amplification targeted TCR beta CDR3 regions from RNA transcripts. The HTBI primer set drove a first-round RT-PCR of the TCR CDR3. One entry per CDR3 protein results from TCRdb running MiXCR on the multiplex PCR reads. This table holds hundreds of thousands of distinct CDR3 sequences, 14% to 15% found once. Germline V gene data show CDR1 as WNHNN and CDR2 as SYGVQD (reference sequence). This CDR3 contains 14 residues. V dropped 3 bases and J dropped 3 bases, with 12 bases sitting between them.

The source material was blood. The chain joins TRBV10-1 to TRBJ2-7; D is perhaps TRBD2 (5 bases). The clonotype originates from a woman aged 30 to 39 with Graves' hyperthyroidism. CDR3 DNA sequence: TGCGCCAGCAGTGACGGCGGGTCGCACTACGAGCAGTACTTC. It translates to CASSDGGSHYEQYF.